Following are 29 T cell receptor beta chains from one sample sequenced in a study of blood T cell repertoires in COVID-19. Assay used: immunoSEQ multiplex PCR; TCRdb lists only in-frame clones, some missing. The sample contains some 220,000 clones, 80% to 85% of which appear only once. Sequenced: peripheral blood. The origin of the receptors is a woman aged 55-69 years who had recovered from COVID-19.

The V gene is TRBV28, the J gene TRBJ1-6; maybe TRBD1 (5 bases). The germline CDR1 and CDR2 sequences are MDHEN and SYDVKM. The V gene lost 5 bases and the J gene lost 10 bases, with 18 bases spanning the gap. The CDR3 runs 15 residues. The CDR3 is CASSKPGGGGSPLHF. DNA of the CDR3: TGTGCCAGCAGTAAACCCGGGGGAGGTGGCTCACCCCTCCACTTT.

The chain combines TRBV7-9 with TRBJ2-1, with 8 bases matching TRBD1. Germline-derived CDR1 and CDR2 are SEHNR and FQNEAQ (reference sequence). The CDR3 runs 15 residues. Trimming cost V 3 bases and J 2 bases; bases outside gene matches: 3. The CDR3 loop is CASSLAGGTYNEQFF. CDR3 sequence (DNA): TGTGCCAGCAGCTTGGCAGGGGGCACCTACAATGAGCAGTTCTTC.

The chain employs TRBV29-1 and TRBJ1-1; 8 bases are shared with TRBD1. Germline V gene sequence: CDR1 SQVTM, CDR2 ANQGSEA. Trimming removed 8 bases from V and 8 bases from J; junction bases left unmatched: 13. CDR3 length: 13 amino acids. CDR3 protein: CSFRQGRTGEAFF. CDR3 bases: TGCAGCTTTAGACAGGGGAGGACTGGAGAAGCTTTCTTT.

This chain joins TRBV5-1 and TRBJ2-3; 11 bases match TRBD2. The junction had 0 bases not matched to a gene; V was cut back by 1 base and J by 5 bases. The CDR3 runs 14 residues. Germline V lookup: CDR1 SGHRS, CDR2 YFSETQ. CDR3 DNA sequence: TGCGCCAGCAGCTTGACTAGCGGGGGAGATACGCAGTATTTT. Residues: CASSLTSGGDTQYF.

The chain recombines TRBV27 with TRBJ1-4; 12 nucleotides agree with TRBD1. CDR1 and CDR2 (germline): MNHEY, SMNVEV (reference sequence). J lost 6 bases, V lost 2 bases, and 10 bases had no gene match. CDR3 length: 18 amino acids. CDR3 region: CASSLGDRGRNGYEKLFF. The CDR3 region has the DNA TGTGCCAGCAGTTTAGGGGACAGGGGGCGCAACGGATATGAAAAACTGTTTTTT. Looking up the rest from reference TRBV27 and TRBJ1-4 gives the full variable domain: EAQVTQNPRYLITVTGKKLTVTCSQNMNHEYMSWYRQDPGLGLRQIYYSMNVEVTDKGDVPEGYKVSRKEKRNFPLILESPSPNQTSLYFCASSLGDRGRNGYEKLFFGSGTQLSVL.

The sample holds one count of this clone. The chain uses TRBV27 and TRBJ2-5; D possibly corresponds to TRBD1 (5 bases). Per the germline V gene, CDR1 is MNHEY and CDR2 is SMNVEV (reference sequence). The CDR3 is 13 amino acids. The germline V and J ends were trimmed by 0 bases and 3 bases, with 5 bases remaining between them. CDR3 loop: CASSLSREETQYF. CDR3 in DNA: TGTGCCAGCAGTTTATCCAGGGAAGAGACCCAGTACTTC.

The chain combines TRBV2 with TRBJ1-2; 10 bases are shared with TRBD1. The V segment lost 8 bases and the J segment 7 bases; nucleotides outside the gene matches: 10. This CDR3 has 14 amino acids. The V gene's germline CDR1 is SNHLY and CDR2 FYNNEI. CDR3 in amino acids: CASFPGQGSRGYTF. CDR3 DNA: TGTGCCAGCTTTCCGGGACAGGGGTCTCGTGGCTACACCTTC.

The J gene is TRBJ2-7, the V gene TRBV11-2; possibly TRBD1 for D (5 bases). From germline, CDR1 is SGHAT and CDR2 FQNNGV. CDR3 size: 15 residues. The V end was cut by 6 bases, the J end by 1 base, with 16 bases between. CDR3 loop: CASRAPRAASYEQYF. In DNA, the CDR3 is TGTGCCAGCAGGGCCCCCAGGGCAGCTTCCTACGAGCAGTACTTC.

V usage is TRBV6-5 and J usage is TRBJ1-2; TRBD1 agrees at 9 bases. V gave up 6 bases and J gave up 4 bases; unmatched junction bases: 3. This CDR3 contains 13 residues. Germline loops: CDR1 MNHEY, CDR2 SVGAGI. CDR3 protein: CASRRDRVYGYTF. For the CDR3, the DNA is TGTGCCAGCAGACGGGACAGGGTCTATGGCTACACCTTC.

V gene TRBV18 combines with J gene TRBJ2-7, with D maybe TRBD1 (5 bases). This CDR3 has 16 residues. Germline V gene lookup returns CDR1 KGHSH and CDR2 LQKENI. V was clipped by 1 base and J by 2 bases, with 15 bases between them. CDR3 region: CASSPRAQGPTYEQYF. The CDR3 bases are TGTGCCAGCTCACCACGGGCCCAGGGCCCTACCTACGAGCAGTACTTC. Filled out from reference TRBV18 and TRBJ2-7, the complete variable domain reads NAGVMQNPRHLVRRRGQEARLRCSPMKGHSHVYWYRQLPEEGLKFMVYLQKENIIDESGMPKERFSAEFPKEGPSILRIQQVVRGDSAAYFCASSPRAQGPTYEQYFGPGTRLTVT.

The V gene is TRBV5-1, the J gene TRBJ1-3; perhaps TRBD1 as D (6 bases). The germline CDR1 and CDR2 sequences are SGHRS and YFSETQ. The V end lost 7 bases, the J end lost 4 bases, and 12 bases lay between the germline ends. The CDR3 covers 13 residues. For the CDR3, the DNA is TGCGCCAGCTTTTGGCAGGGGGGAAACACCATATATTTT. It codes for CASFWQGGNTIYF.

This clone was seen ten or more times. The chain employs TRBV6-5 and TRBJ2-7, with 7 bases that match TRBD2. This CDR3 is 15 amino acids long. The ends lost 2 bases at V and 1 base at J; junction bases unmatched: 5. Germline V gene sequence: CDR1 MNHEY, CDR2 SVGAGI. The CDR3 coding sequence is TGTGCCAGCAGTTACACCAGCGGGGTGTCCTACGAGCAGTACTTC. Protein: CASSYTSGVSYEQYF.

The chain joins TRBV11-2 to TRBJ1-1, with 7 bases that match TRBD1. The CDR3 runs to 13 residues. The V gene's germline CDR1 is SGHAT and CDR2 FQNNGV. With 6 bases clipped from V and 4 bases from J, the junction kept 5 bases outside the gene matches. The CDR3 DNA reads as TGTGCCAGCAGGATGGAGGGGGCCACTGAAGCTTTCTTT. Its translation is CASRMEGATEAFF.

DNA of the CDR3: TGTGCCAGCAGTTACTCAACACTGAACACTGAAGCTTTCTTT. This codes for CASSYSTLNTEAFF. V and J are TRBV6-5 and TRBJ1-1; the D is unclear. Per the germline V gene, CDR1 is MNHEY and CDR2 is SVGAGI. The CDR3 is 14 residues long. V gave up 0 bases and J gave up 0 bases, with 5 bases separating them.

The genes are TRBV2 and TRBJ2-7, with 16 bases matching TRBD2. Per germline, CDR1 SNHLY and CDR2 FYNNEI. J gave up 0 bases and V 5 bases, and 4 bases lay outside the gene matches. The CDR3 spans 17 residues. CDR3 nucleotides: TGTGCCAGCAGTAGGGGACTAGCGGGGGGGCACTCCTACGAGCAGTACTTC. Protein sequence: CASSRGLAGGHSYEQYF.

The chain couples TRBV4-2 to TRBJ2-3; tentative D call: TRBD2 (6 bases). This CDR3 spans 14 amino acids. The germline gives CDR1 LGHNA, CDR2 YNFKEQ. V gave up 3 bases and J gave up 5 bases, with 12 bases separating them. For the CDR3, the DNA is TGTGCCAGCAGCCATGGACTAAACGGAGATACGCAGTATTTT. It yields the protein CASSHGLNGDTQYF.

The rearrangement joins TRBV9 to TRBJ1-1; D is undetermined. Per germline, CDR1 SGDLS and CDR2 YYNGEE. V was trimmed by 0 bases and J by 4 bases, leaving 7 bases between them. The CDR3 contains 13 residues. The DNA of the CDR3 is TGTGCCAGCAGCGTAGCAGTCAGCACTGAAGCTTTCTTT. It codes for CASSVAVSTEAFF.

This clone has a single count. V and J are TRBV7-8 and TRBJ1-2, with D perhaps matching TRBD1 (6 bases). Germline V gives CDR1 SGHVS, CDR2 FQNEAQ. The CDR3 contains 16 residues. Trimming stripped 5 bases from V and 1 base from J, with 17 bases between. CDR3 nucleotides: TGTGCCAGCAGCCCGCGCTTTGGACAGCGTAACTATGGCTACACCTTC. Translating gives CASSPRFGQRNYGYTF.

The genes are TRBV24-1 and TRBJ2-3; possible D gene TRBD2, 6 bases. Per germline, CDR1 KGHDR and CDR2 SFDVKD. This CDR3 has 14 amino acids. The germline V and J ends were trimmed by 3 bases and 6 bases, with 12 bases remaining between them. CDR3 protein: CATSDTRDSDTQYF. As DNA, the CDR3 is TGTGCCACCAGTGATACCCGGGACTCGGATACGCAGTATTTT.

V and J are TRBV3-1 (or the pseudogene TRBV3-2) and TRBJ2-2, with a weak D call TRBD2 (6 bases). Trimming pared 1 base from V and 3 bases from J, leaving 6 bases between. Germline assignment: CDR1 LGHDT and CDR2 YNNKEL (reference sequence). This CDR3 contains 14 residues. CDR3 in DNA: TGTGCCAGCAGCCAAGGCGGGGACACCGGGGAGCTGTTTTTT. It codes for CASSQGGDTGELFF.

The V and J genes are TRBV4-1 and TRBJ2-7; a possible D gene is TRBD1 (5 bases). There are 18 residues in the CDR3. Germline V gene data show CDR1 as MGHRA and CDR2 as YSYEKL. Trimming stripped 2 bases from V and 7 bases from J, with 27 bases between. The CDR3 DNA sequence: TGCGCCAGCAGCCAACAACAGGTACAGGAAACCCTTATAGGGGAGCAGTACTTC. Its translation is CASSQQQVQETLIGEQYF.

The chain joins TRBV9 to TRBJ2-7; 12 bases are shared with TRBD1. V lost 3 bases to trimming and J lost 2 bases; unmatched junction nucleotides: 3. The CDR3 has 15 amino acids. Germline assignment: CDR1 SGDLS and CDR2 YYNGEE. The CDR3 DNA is TGTGCCAGCAGCGGAAGGGACAGGGGGCCCTACGAGCAGTACTTC. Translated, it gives CASSGRDRGPYEQYF.

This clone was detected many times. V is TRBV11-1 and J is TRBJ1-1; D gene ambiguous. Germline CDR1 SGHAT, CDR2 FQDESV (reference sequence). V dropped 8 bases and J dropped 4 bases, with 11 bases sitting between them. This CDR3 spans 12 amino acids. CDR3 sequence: CASYGLGTEAFF. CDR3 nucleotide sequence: TGTGCCAGCTACGGTCTCGGCACTGAAGCTTTCTTT.

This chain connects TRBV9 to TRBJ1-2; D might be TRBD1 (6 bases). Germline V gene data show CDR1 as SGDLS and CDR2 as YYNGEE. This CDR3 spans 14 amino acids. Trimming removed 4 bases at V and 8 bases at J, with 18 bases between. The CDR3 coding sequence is TGTGCCAGCAGCTCTCGCGGGGGGCTTAGGGGCTACACCTTC. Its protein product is CASSSRGGLRGYTF.

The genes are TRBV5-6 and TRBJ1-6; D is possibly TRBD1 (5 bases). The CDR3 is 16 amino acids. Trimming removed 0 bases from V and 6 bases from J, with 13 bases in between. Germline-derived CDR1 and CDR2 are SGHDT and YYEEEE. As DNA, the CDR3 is TGTGCCAGCAGCTTGGGGCCCAGGGTGGGTAATTCACCCCTCCACTTT. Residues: CASSLGPRVGNSPLHF. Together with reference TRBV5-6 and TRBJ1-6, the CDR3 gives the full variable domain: DAGVTQSPTHLIKTRGQQVTLRCSPKSGHDTVSWYQQALGQGPQFIFQYYEEEERQRGNFPDRFSGHQFPNYSSELNVNALLLGDSALYLCASSLGPRVGNSPLHFGNGTRLTVT.

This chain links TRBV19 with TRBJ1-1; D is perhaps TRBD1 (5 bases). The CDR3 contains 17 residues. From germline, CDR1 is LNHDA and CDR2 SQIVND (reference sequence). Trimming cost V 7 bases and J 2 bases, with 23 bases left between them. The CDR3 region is CASKPAKGPDSNTEAFF. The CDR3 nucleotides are TGTGCCAGTAAGCCTGCCAAGGGCCCCGACAGTAACACTGAAGCTTTCTTT.

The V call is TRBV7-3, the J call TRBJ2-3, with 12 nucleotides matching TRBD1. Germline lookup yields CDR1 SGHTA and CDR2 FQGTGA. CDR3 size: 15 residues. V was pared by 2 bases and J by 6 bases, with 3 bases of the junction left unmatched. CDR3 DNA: TGTGCCAGCAGCTTAGGGACAGGGGGCGCGGATACGCAGTATTTT. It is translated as CASSLGTGGADTQYF.

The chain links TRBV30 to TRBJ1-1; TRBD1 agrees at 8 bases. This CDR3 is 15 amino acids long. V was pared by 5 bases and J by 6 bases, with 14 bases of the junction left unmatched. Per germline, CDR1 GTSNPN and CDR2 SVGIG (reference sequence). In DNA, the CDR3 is TGTGCCTGGTGTAAGACCCGGACAGGGACTTCTGAAGCTTTCTTT. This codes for CAWCKTRTGTSEAFF.

This CDR3 reads CASSRDWKSSYNEQFF. The CDR3 DNA follows: TGTGCCAGCAGCCGAGACTGGAAGAGCTCCTACAATGAGCAGTTCTTC. The V and J genes are TRBV5-4 and TRBJ2-1; no firm D call. V was trimmed by 4 bases and J by 0 bases, leaving 14 bases between them. The germline V gene has CDR1 SGHNT and CDR2 YYREEE (reference sequence). The CDR3 extends over 16 amino acids. The whole variable domain, remainder taken from reference TRBV5-4 and TRBJ2-1, is ETGVTQSPTHLIKTRGQQVTLRCSSQSGHNTVSWYQQALGQGPQFIFQYYREEENGRGNFPPRFSGLQFPNYSSELNVNALELDDSALYLCASSRDWKSSYNEQFFGPGTRLTVL.